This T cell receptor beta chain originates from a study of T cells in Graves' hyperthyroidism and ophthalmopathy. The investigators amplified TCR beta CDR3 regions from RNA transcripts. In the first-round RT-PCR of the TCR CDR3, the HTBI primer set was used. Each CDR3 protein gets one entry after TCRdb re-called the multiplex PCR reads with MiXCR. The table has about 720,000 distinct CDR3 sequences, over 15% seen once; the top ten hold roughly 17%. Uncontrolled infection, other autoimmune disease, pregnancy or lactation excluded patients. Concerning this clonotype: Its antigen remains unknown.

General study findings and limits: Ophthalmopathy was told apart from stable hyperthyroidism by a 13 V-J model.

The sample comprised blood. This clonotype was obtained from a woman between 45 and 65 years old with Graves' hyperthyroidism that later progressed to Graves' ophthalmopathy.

The CDR3 sequence: CSADMGGTEAFF. CDR3 DNA sequence: TGCAGCGCCGACATGGGGGGCACTGAAGCTTTCTTT. The chain employs TRBV29-1 and TRBJ1-1; TRBD1 is a possible D gene (5 bases). Germline loops: CDR1 SQVTM, CDR2 ANQGSEA. The CDR3 length is 12 residues. Deletions cut 7 bases from V and 4 bases from J, with 13 bases between.